This paragraph reports one T cell receptor beta chain. Using immunoSEQ multiplex PCR, the repertoire was profiled, and TCRdb retains in-frame clones only, with some absent. The table includes roughly 100,000 clones, 84% detected once. These data originate in a study of blood T cell repertoires in COVID-19. In the study overall: Researchers got acute and convalescent COVID-19 samples from the United States, Italy and Spain. From T cells, B-cell-depleted T cells, or PBMCs came the material, which was cDNA or gDNA.

Germline V gives CDR1 MNHEY, CDR2 SVGAGI. Trimming removed 0 bases at V and 2 bases at J, with 8 bases between. The CDR3 contains 14 residues. The sample was peripheral blood. The sequence came from a human donor in a cohort sampled during active or convalescent COVID-19. The V call is TRBV6-5, the J call TRBJ2-7, with D possibly being TRBD2 (7 bases). CDR3 bases: TGTGCCAGCAGTTACTCGGGGGGGCCCTACGAGCAGTACTTC. It specifies CASSYSGGPYEQYF.